These T cell receptor beta chains were read from a single sample in a study of T cell changes during pregnancy in multiple sclerosis. The protocol was immunoSEQ multiplex PCR, while the TCRdb copy is restricted to in-frame clones and leaves out a portion. The table includes under 90,000 clones, 85% to 95% detected once. The source was peripheral blood, collected in the second trimester of pregnancy. The receptors derive from a female donor in good health, enrolled as a control in a pregnancy study. CDR3s include the opening cysteine and the closing phenylalanine or tryptophan. The D gene is left open where the match is weak. Not all rows give a size; the values are once, few, many and, for expanded clones, a class.

d_gene	j_gene	v_gene	abundance	CDR3nt	CDR3aa
TRBD1	TRBJ2-7	TRBV9	NA	TGTGCCAGCAGCGCTGGGACAGGGACCTACGAGCAGTACTTC	CASSAGTGTYEQYF
TRBD2	TRBJ2-7	TRBV28	NA	TGTGCCAGCAGTTTCCCCGGGGGGGTCGCCGAGCAGTACTTC	CASSFPGGVAEQYF
TRBD1	TRBJ1-4	TRBV5-4	NA	TGTGCCAGCAGCACCGGACAGGGGGCTGGCGAAAAACTGTTTTTT	CASSTGQGAGEKLFF
TRBD1	TRBJ1-4	TRBV5-1	NA	TGCGCCAGCAGCATCGGGACAGGCAATGAAAAACTGTTTTTT	CASSIGTGNEKLFF
NA	TRBJ1-1	TRBV28	few	TGTGCCAGCAGGTTACCCTACGGGGAGAACACTGAAGCTTTCTTT	CASRLPYGENTEAFF
TRBD1	TRBJ2-7	TRBV10-3	NA	TGTGCCATCAGTCCGGGACAGGGATTACTCGAGCAGTACTTC	CAISPGQGLLEQYF
NA	TRBJ2-2	TRBV5-1	NA	TGCGCCAGCAGCTTGTTCCTAGGATCGGGGGAGCTGTTTTTT	CASSLFLGSGELFF
NA	TRBJ1-1	TRBV14	NA	TGTGCCAGCAGCCAAGGGTCTCGTGGGAGAACTGAAGCTTTCTTT	CASSQGSRGRTEAFF
NA	TRBJ2-7	TRBV11-2	NA	TGTGCCAGCAGCTCCACAACTACAGGGAAATCTATCTACGAGCAGTACTTC	CASSSTTTGKSIYEQYF
TRBD1	TRBJ2-7	TRBV13	NA	TGTGCCAGCAGCTTAGGGGGGCAGGGGGTCTACGAGCAGTACTTC	CASSLGGQGVYEQYF
NA	TRBJ1-5	TRBV4-1	NA	TGCGCCAGCAGCCTTCGGGGGGGTAATCAGCCCCAGCATTTT	CASSLRGGNQPQHF
TRBD2	TRBJ2-7	TRBV7-9	NA	TGTGCCAGCAGCAGTGATGTGACTAGCGGGAGACTCTCCTACGAGCAGTACTTC	CASSSDVTSGRLSYEQYF
NA	TRBJ2-7	TRBV7-9	few	TGTGCCAGCAGCTCAGAACAGCCCTACGAGCAGTACTTC	CASSSEQPYEQYF
TRBD1	TRBJ2-5	TRBV2	NA	TGTGCCAGCAGACAGGGGGTAACAGAGACCCAGTACTTC	CASRQGVTETQYF
NA	TRBJ2-1	TRBV21-1	NA	TGTGCCAGCAGCAAAGTCCCCAGCGGGGGGAAGAATGAGCAGTTCTTC	CASSKVPSGGKNEQFF
NA	TRBJ2-2	TRBV7-2	NA	TGTGCCAGCGGTCTCAGGGCGAACACCGGGGAGCTGTTTTTT	CASGLRANTGELFF
NA	TRBJ2-1	TRBV9	NA	TGTGCCAGCAGCGTAGTCAGCGGAAACTCCTACAATGAGCAGTTCTTC	CASSVVSGNSYNEQFF
NA	TRBJ1-2	TRBV5-1	NA	TGCGCCAGCAGCTTGGAGGGGGACTATGGCTACACCTTC	CASSLEGDYGYTF
TRBD1	TRBJ1-1	TRBV2	once	TGTGCCAGCACCACAGGGGGCAGAGGGACTGAAGCTTTCTTT	CASTTGGRGTEAFF
NA	TRBJ2-7	TRBV5-1	NA	TGCGCCAGCAGGATTACAGGGACCTACGAGCAGTACTTC	CASRITGTYEQYF
TRBD1	TRBJ1-5	TRBV7-6	NA	TGTGCCAGCAGCCCGGGACAGGGAATGAATCAGCCCCAGCATTTT	CASSPGQGMNQPQHF
TRBD2	TRBJ2-1	TRBV5-1	NA	TGCGCCAGCAGCACTGGACTAGCGGGAGTGGCCTCCTACAATGAGCAGTTCTTC	CASSTGLAGVASYNEQFF